One and the same sample provided the 6 T cell receptor beta chains below, sequenced in a study of shared clonotypes between healthy human individuals. Assay used: immunoSEQ multiplex PCR; TCRdb lists only in-frame clones, some missing. The sample holds around 1.9 million clones, 80% to 95% seen once. Positive CCR7 selection of CD45RO-negative cells yielded the naive CD8 cells, and terminally differentiated effector memory CD45RA+ cells were excluded. The specimen sequenced was naive CD8+ T cells from PBMCs. The source is a man aged 18 to 30 in good health. Some clones in this sample may be carry-over from other donors' samples.

The chain employs TRBV5-6 and TRBJ1-6, with TRBD1 identical over 10 bases. The CDR3 contains 14 residues. Germline values: CDR1 SGHDT, CDR2 YYEEEE. V lost 2 bases, J lost 10 bases, and 3 bases stayed unmatched. For the CDR3, the DNA is TGTGCCAGCAGCTTCGGGACAGGGGTATCACCCCTCCACTTT. Translated, it gives CASSFGTGVSPLHF.

CDR3 sequence: CASSSQDLQETQYF. The CDR3 DNA sequence: TGTGCCAGCAGCTCACAAGATCTCCAAGAGACCCAGTACTTC. The chain recombines TRBV7-9 with TRBJ2-5, with D unresolved. Germline V gene lookup returns CDR1 SEHNR and CDR2 FQNEAQ (reference sequence). V lost 4 bases and J lost 1, with 10 bases in between. The CDR3 length is 14 residues. Together with reference TRBV7-9 and TRBJ2-5, the CDR3 gives the full variable domain: DTGVSQNPRHKITKRGQNVTFRCDPISEHNRLYWYRQTLGQGPEFLTYFQNEAQLEKSRLLSDRFSAERPKGSFSTLEIQRTEQGDSAMYLCASSSQDLQETQYFGPGTRLLVL.

V is TRBV18 and J is TRBJ2-5, with 7 bases matching TRBD1. CDR1 KGHSH and CDR2 LQKENI come from the germline V gene. Losses at the gene ends were 0 bases for V and 4 bases for J; bases not matched to a gene: 11. There are 17 residues in the CDR3. The CDR3, as DNA: TGTGCCAGCTCACCACCGGTTCCAGGGGGTATATCAGAGACCCAGTACTTC. Protein: CASSPPVPGGISETQYF. The full variable domain, in which reference TRBV18 and TRBJ2-5 provide the parts outside the CDR3, is NAGVMQNPRHLVRRRGQEARLRCSPMKGHSHVYWYRQLPEEGLKFMVYLQKENIIDESGMPKERFSAEFPKEGPSILRIQQVVRGDSAAYFCASSPPVPGGISETQYFGPGTRLLVL.

This clone is a singleton in its sample. This sequence joins TRBV28 and TRBJ2-4; 8 bases are a match to TRBD2. The germline CDR1 and CDR2 sequences are MDHEN and SYDVKM. The CDR3 is 14 amino acids. Germline trimming cut 5 bases from V and 6 bases from J; bases unmatched to any gene: 6. The CDR3 protein is CASSPGGEANIQYF. CDR3 DNA sequence: TGTGCCAGCAGTCCCGGGGGGGAAGCAAACATTCAGTACTTC.

The chain's CDR3 is CASSPVASGGDTQYF. The CDR3 nucleotides are TGTGCCAGCAGCCCGGTTGCTAGCGGAGGGGATACGCAGTATTTT. V and J are TRBV9 and TRBJ2-3; 7 bases map to TRBD2. This CDR3 is 15 amino acids long. Germline lookup yields CDR1 SGDLS and CDR2 YYNGEE. Trimming at V came to 4 bases and at J to 6 bases, leaving 11 bases not matched to a gene.

The CDR3 region is CASSYSETHQPQHF. The CDR3 bases are TGTGCCAGCAGTTACTCGGAGACGCATCAGCCCCAGCATTTT. This chain links TRBV6-5 with TRBJ1-5; no definite D call. Germline CDR1 MNHEY, CDR2 SVGAGI. The CDR3 is made up of 14 amino acids. Trimming stripped 0 bases from V and 5 bases from J, with 8 bases between.